This TCR beta chain was recorded in a study of shared clonotypes between healthy human individuals. Overall study context: Every donor yielded three CD4 naive, three CD4 memory, two CD8 naive and one CD8 memory plate. Broader study findings: Represented diversity (both genetic and exposure-history) was limited by the small number of donors.

There are 17 residues in the CDR3. The germline CDR1 and CDR2 sequences are WNHNN and SYGVQD (reference sequence). After removal of 2 bases from V and 6 bases from J, the junction contained 12 bases not matched to a gene. Concerning this clone itself: Its matching antigen is unknown.

Per sorted-subset replicate PCR, input was about 180 ng DNA, representing tens of thousands of T cell genomes. As handled by the study authors: Filtering was not the same, since immunoSEQ gave junction-only sequences without quality scores. Libraries were prepared by immunoSEQ multiplex PCR; TCRdb keeps only in-frame clonotypes and omits some of them. V and J calls and clone size are given by that table; D and trimming were obtained from the DNA. The sample has 110,000 or so clones, under 70% seen once. The sample taken for sequencing was memory CD8+ T cells sorted from blood. This sample's subset: CD45RO+ cells pooled with CCR7-negative TemRA cells. The receptor comes from a woman aged 30 to 39 in good health. The chain is built from TRBV10-1 and TRBJ1-2; TRBD1 aligns across 10 bases. CDR3 DNA: TGCGCCAGCAGTGAGAGAGACAGGGGGCCCGTGGGAGATGGCTACACCTTC. Translated, it gives CASSERDRGPVGDGYTF.